Here is one T cell receptor (beta chain) with its context. Its target is unknown. The final CDR3 position lacks the conserved phenylalanine or tryptophan, pointing to a likely read error. In making TCR beta libraries, quantitative 5'-RACE with molecular barcodes was used. TCRdb recomputed calls from the 5' RACE reads with MiXCR, one row per CDR3 protein. The sample includes about 160,000 distinct CDR3 sequences, around a tenth of them seen just once. This sample stems from a study of CD8 T cells in ankylosing spondylitis. CDR3 length: 13 amino acids. Trimming took 8 bases from V and 5 from J; bases not matched to a gene: 9. CDR1 is SGHDT, CDR2 YYEEEE, per germline. Study results and caveats: Seemingly distinctive of ankylosing spondylitis blood was a TCR beta motif formed by eight highly homologous variants. With a CD8+ phenotype, disease-linked clones were relatively rare in peripheral blood. Disease-linked clones were reportedly significantly enriched in matched ankylosing spondylitis synovial fluid.

This receptor was taken from a female donor with ankylosing spondylitis or in good health (not recorded which). The J gene is TRBJ2-7, the V gene TRBV5-6; 8 bases agree with TRBD2. Input material: blood, either unsorted or a sorted T cell fraction (not recorded which). The CDR3 DNA sequence: TGTGCCAGGGGCCTAGGACTAGCTGACGAGCAGTACTCC. The encoded protein is CARGLGLADEQYS.